This entry describes one T cell receptor beta chain. Looked up from germline, CDR1 is MGHRA and CDR2 is YSYEKL. The CDR3 totals 13 residues. V was clipped by 2 bases and J by 4 bases; unmatched bases: 1. This specimen belongs to a study of T cell changes during pregnancy in multiple sclerosis. The protocol was immunoSEQ multiplex PCR, while the TCRdb copy is restricted to in-frame clones and leaves out a portion. This sample yields 93,000 or so clones, of which 92% are seen a single time; around 0.84% belongs to the top ten. The input for sequencing was peripheral blood, taken after pregnancy. The receptor was derived from a female donor with multiple sclerosis, enrolled in a pregnancy study. The chain carries TRBV4-1 and TRBJ1-2, with 7 bases identical to TRBD1. The CDR3, as DNA: TGCGCCAGCAGCCAAACAGGGGCCTATGGCTACACCTTC. Its translation is CASSQTGAYGYTF.